This note documents a single T cell receptor (beta chain) sequence. Antigen specificity is unknown. The primer mix had 60 Vbeta and 13 Jbeta primers. Data came from immunoSEQ multiplex PCR; TCRdb stores just in-frame clones and leaves some out. The sample includes roughly 110,000 clones. The data derive from a study of cytomegalovirus exposure and HLA in healthy donors. Overall study findings and caveats: It was assumed in the presence/absence analyses that sequencing depth was roughly uniform across donors. Prior analysis indicated that the majority of TCR beta V segments exhibited productivity approximately 87% or approximately 30% of the time. An apparent linkage of common viral pathogens to several of the most significant clusters emerged in a later analysis. What a later analysis reportedly showed was that an Asian-associated ancestry cluster had fewer N-insertions than the 666-donor mean.

The CDR3 is 16 residues long. V was clipped by 5 bases and J by 3 bases, with 16 bases between them. CDR1 and CDR2 from the germline V gene are SEHNR and FQNEAQ (reference sequence). Sequences were obtained from PBMCs. The TCR was taken from a man aged 40-49 years in good health and CMV-seropositive. The chain is built from TRBV7-9 and TRBJ2-2; perhaps TRBD1 as D (6 bases). This CDR3 reads CASSAQGYQDTGELFF. CDR3 bases: TGTGCCAGCAGCGCACAGGGCTATCAAGACACCGGGGAGCTGTTTTTT.